The rows below give T cell receptor beta chains drawn from one sample of a study of cytotoxic CD8 clonotypes in ibrutinib-treated CLL. Sequencing was performed with immunoSEQ multiplex PCR; in TCRdb, only in-frame clones are kept and a portion is missing. In the table there are 160,000 or so clones, 70% to 90% of which are singletons. The sample in question was PBMCs, obtained at disease progression, from a patient treated with ibrutinib. The source of these receptors is a human donor with chronic lymphocytic leukemia. The CDR3 runs from the conserved cysteine through the conserved F or W. D genes are given only for firm matches. Clone size is not always given. Where it is, it says once, few, many or a class for expanded clones.

D gene,V gene,J gene,clone size,CDR3 DNA,CDR3 protein
.,TRBV7-8,TRBJ2-3,.,TGTGCCAGCAGCCCCAGTGGGGGGAGCCGCACAGATACGCAGTATTTT,CASSPSGGSRTDTQYF
.,TRBV19,TRBJ1-4,.,TGTGCCAGTAGTATCCACGCCCTAGGGAATGAAAAACTGTTTTTT,CASSIHALGNEKLFF
TRBD1,TRBV2,TRBJ2-7,.,TGTGCCAGCGGACAGGAGTACGAGCAGTACTTC,CASGQEYEQYF
.,TRBV7-9,TRBJ1-1,.,TGTGCCAGCAGACGGAGCCGGGAGAGCGAAGCTTTCTTT,CASRRSRESEAFF
TRBD2,TRBV2,TRBJ2-7,.,TGTGCCAGCAGAGGACTAGCAGGGGAAGCCTACGAGCAGTACTTC,CASRGLAGEAYEQYF
.,TRBV11-3,TRBJ2-5,.,TGTGCCAGCAGCTTATGGAGCCAAGAGACCCAGTACTTC,CASSLWSQETQYF
TRBD2,TRBV27,TRBJ2-7,.,TGTGCCAGCAGTTTTTCAGCGGGAGTCTACGAGCAGTACTTC,CASSFSAGVYEQYF
.,TRBV30,TRBJ1-1,.,TGTGCCTGGAACGTCGCGGTGAACACTGAAGCTTTCTTT,CAWNVAVNTEAFF
TRBD2,TRBV6-5,TRBJ2-3,.,TGTGCCAGCAGTAACTGGACTAGCGGCACAGATACGCAGTATTTT,CASSNWTSGTDTQYF
TRBD1,TRBV19,TRBJ2-1,.,TGTGCCAGTAGTAAGGGACAGGGTAAGAATGAGCAGTTCTTC,CASSKGQGKNEQFF
TRBD2,TRBV18,TRBJ2-7,once,TGTGCCAGCTCACTATCGGGCACTAGCGGCTCGTGGTTCTACGAGCAGTACTTC,CASSLSGTSGSWFYEQYF
.,TRBV28,TRBJ2-1,.,TGTGCCAGCAGAGGGCAGGGGAGGATAAGAAACAATGAGCAGTTCTTC,CASRGQGRIRNNEQFF
.,TRBV2,TRBJ2-3,.,TGTGCCAGCTGGACTCCATACACAGATACGCAGTATTTT,CASWTPYTDTQYF
.,TRBV7-8,TRBJ1-1,.,TGTGCCAGCAGCTTAAAAGGACAGAACACTGAAGCTTTCTTT,CASSLKGQNTEAFF
.,TRBV30,TRBJ2-7,.,TGTGCCTGGAAGTCCGCTTACGAGCAGTACTTC,CAWKSAYEQYF
.,TRBV6-5,TRBJ1-1,.,TGTGCCAGCCGGGAGCACGGGGACACTGAAGCTTTCTTT,CASREHGDTEAFF
.,TRBV4-2,TRBJ2-5,few,TGTGCCAGCAGCCGGTGGGGACCTTTTCAGGGGGAGACCCAGTACTTC,CASSRWGPFQGETQYF
.,TRBV9,TRBJ2-3,once,TGTGCCAGCAGCGTAGACGGGACTAGCACAGATACGCAGTATTTT,CASSVDGTSTDTQYF
.,TRBV11-1,TRBJ2-7,.,TGTGCCAGCAGCCGCGGGTGGTCGACTTACTACGAGCAGTACTTC,CASSRGWSTYYEQYF
TRBD2,TRBV29-1,TRBJ2-2,.,TGCAGCGTTCAAACCGGGACTAGCGGGAGGGCCACCGGGGAGCTGTTTTTT,CSVQTGTSGRATGELFF
.,TRBV5-1,TRBJ2-7,.,TGCGCCAGCGGCCCGCGTATGGCAGGTTCCTACGAGCAGTACTTC,CASGPRMAGSYEQYF
TRBD1,TRBV7-8,TRBJ2-7,.,TGTGCCAGCAGCTTAGCGACTGACAGGGCCTACGAGCAGTACTTC,CASSLATDRAYEQYF
.,TRBV5-1,TRBJ2-7,.,TGCGCCAGCAGCTTGCGAAACGAGCAGTACTTC,CASSLRNEQYF
.,TRBV27,TRBJ2-7,.,TGTGCCAGTGGGTGGGGTCTTTCAAAGGGGGAGCAGTACTTC,CASGWGLSKGEQYF
.,TRBV18,TRBJ2-5,.,TGTGCCAGCTCACCAGTCCTGGATCAAGAGACCCAGTACTTC,CASSPVLDQETQYF
TRBD1,TRBV15,TRBJ2-3,.,TGTGCCACCAGCCAAGGGGGCTTCGGGGCGTACACAGATACGCAGTATTTT,CATSQGGFGAYTDTQYF
.,TRBV2,TRBJ2-7,few,TGTGCCAGCAGTGACACCGACTACGAGCAGTACTTC,CASSDTDYEQYF